This TCR beta chain came from a study of beta chain features in type 1 diabetes. Trimming cost V 7 bases and J 5 bases; bases outside gene matches: 8. The germline CDR1 and CDR2 sequences are ENHRY and SYGVKD. The CDR3 spans 14 residues. In this sample, this clone turned up a few times. All of the isolated RNA was reverse transcribed, so expressed TCRB transcripts were sequenced. The method was immunoSEQ multiplex PCR; TCRdb's version includes in-frame clones alone and lacks a portion of them. Of about 250,000 clones listed, 13% to 15% were seen once; the top ten hold about 0.024%. The origin of this receptor is a woman in her thirties or forties in good health. The specimen sequenced was naive CD4+ T cells from blood. The chain couples TRBV10-3 to TRBJ2-3, with 8 bases lining up with TRBD2. CDR3 sequence: CAIKSGGDGDTQYF. In nucleotides, the CDR3 is TGTGCCATCAAATCCGGGGGGGATGGAGATACGCAGTATTTT.